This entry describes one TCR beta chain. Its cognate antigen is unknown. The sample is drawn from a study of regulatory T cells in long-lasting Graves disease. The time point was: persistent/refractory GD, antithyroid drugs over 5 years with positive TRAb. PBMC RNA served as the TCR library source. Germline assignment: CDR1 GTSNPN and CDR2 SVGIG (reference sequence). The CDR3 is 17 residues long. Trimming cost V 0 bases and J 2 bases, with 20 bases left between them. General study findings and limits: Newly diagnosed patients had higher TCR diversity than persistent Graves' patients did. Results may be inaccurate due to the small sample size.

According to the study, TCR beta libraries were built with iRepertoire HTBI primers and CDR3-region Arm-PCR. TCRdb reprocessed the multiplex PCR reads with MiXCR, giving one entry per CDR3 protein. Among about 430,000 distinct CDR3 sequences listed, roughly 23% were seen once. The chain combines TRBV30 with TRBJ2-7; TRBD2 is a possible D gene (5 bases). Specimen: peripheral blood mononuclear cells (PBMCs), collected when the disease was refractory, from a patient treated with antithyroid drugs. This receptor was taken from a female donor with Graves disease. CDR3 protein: CAWSVPTHWRFPYEQYF. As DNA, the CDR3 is TGTGCCTGGAGTGTACCGACCCATTGGAGGTTCCCCTACGAGCAGTACTTC.